This T cell receptor beta chain is drawn from a study of T cell responses to AZD1222 COVID-19 vaccine. This CDR3 comprises 15 residues. Trimming cost V 2 bases and J 8 bases; bases outside gene matches: 10. Germline lookup yields CDR1 MDHEN and CDR2 SYDVKM. Notes on this clone: Its target is unknown.

Study conclusions and caveats: Of the AZD1222 recipients, only 5 to 7 were seropositive at baseline.

Clones were sequenced by immunoSEQ multiplex PCR, and TCRdb holds only the in-frame ones, with some missing. The sample holds about 120,000 clones; about nine tenths are singletons and the top ten take 2.5% to 3%. This chain links TRBV28 with TRBJ2-3; 7 bases agree with TRBD2. This clonotype was sampled from an adult who received the AZD1222 COVID-19 vaccine. The sample consisted of peripheral blood, taken 28 days after the second AZD1222 dose. CDR3 in amino acids: CASSLRGLTRVTQYF. For the CDR3, the DNA is TGTGCCAGCAGTTTACGGGGACTAACCCGTGTTACGCAGTATTTT. The whole variable domain, remainder taken from reference TRBV28 and TRBJ2-3, is DVKVTQSSRYLVKRTGEKVFLECVQDMDHENMFWYRQDPGLGLRLIYFSYDVKMKEKGDIPEGYSVSREKKERFSLILESASTNQTSMYLCASSLRGLTRVTQYFGPGTRLTVL.